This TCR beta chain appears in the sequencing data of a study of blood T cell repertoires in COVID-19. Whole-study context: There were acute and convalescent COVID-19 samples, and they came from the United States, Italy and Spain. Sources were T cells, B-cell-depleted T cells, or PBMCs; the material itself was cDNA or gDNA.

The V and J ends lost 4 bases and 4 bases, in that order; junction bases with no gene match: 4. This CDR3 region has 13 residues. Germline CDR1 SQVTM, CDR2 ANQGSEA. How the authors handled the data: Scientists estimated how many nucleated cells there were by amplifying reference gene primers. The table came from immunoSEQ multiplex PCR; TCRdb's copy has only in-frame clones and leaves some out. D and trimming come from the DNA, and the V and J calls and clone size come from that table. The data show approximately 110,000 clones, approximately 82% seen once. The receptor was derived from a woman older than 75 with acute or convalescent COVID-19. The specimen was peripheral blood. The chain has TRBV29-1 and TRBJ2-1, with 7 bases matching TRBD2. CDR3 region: CSVVSSGYNEQFF. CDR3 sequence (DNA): TGCAGCGTTGTTTCTAGCGGTTACAATGAGCAGTTCTTC.